The 15 T cell receptor beta chains given below trace back to one sample, sequenced in a study of blood T cell repertoires in COVID-19 (TCRdb year 2020). The library was built by means of the immunoSEQ multiplex PCR assay. Not all clones reach the TCRdb copy of this immuneACCESS table, which keeps in-frame sequences only. Checked studies attribute under half of the gap to unresolved V genes and leave the rest unexplained. For this sample the table gives approximately 97,000 clones, of which 92% were detected only once. The top ten hold 1.5% to 2% of the sample. The sample taken for sequencing was peripheral blood. These receptors were taken from a woman in her forties or fifties with COVID-19, enrolled during active disease.

V is TRBV9 and J is TRBJ2-7; tentatively, D is TRBD2 (6 bases). The CDR3 length is 15 residues. Germline lookup yields CDR1 SGDLS and CDR2 YYNGEE. V shed 4 bases and J shed 3 bases, with 17 bases lying between them. CDR3 sequence (DNA): TGTGCCAGCAGCCTCCGGGACTCCGTCGTCTACGAGCAGTACTTC. Translation gives CASSLRDSVVYEQYF.

The chain employs TRBV6-2 or TRBV6-3 and TRBJ2-7; TRBD1 agrees at 9 bases. V was clipped by 2 bases and J by 7 bases; unmatched bases: 9. Germline V gene data show CDR1 as MNHEY and CDR2 as SVGEGT. CDR3 length equals 15 residues. DNA of the CDR3: TGTGCCAGCAGTTACCCCGGGACAGGGTCGGGGGAGCAGTACTTC. Translation: CASSYPGTGSGEQYF.

The rearrangement joins TRBV5-4 to TRBJ2-1; 8 bases agree with TRBD2. Per germline, CDR1 SGHNT and CDR2 YYREEE (reference sequence). The CDR3 covers 18 residues. Trimming took 1 base from V and 8 from J; bases not matched to a gene: 17. The CDR3 DNA is TGTGCCAGCAGCTTGAGTCCCCCTGGTAGCGGGACGGGGGATGAGCAGTTCTTC. It specifies CASSLSPPGSGTGDEQFF.

J is TRBJ2-7 and V is TRBV5-6, with 7 bases matching TRBD1. The V segment lost 4 bases and the J segment 4 bases; nucleotides outside the gene matches: 8. There are 14 residues in the CDR3. Germline CDR1 reads SGHDT; CDR2 reads YYEEEE. The CDR3 sequence is CASSLRQGRYEQYF. CDR3 DNA: TGTGCCAGCAGCCTTAGACAGGGTCGGTACGAGCAGTACTTC.

CDR3 nucleotides: TGTGCCAGCAGCCCCACCCGGGGATCTGAAGCTTTCTTT. It translates to CASSPTRGSEAFF. V is TRBV7-8 and J is TRBJ1-1, with unresolved D. This CDR3 comprises 13 residues. From germline, CDR1 is SGHVS and CDR2 FQNEAQ. V lost 5 bases to trimming and J lost 6 bases, with 13 bases between them.

J is TRBJ1-2 and V is TRBV9; possibly TRBD1 for D (6 bases). CDR1 SGDLS and CDR2 YYNGEE come from the germline V gene. The CDR3 extends over 14 amino acids. Trimming pared 3 bases from V and 6 bases from J, leaving 15 bases between. The chain's CDR3 is CASSGQQGYDGYTF. CDR3 nucleotides: TGTGCCAGCAGCGGACAACAGGGTTATGATGGCTACACCTTC.

J is TRBJ1-1 and V is TRBV2; weak D call: TRBD1 (5 bases). The V end lost 6 bases, the J end lost 1 base, and 6 bases lay between the germline ends. The CDR3 covers 12 residues. CDR1 is SNHLY and CDR2 is FYNNEI in the germline V gene. The CDR3 here is CASRGGNTEAFF. The CDR3 bases are TGTGCCAGCAGGGGGGGGAACACTGAAGCTTTCTTT.

The chain carries TRBV6-2 or TRBV6-3 and TRBJ2-7, with D perhaps matching TRBD1 (6 bases). This CDR3 has 13 residues. With 4 bases removed from V and 2 bases from J, the gap between germline ends came to 9 bases. The germline V gene encodes CDR1 MNHEY and CDR2 SVGEGT. The CDR3 region has the DNA TGTGCCAGCAGTTTCGGACAGACCTACGAGCAGTACTTC. This encodes CASSFGQTYEQYF.

The chain joins TRBV5-6 to TRBJ1-4, with D possibly matching TRBD1 (5 bases). The germline V and J ends were trimmed by 0 bases and 7 bases, with 7 bases remaining between them. The CDR3 loop spans 13 amino acids. Germline assignment: CDR1 SGHDT and CDR2 YYEEEE. CDR3 in amino acids: CASSLAGGEKLFF. The CDR3 nucleotides are TGTGCCAGCAGCTTGGCGGGGGGTGAAAAACTGTTTTTT. The whole variable domain, remainder taken from reference TRBV5-6 and TRBJ1-4, is DAGVTQSPTHLIKTRGQQVTLRCSPKSGHDTVSWYQQALGQGPQFIFQYYEEEERQRGNFPDRFSGHQFPNYSSELNVNALLLGDSALYLCASSLAGGEKLFFGSGTQLSVL.

The rearrangement uses TRBV28 and TRBJ1-2; D gene uncertain. The ends were cut back, 6 bases at V and 5 bases at J, with 10 bases in the middle. Germline CDR1 reads MDHEN; CDR2 reads SYDVKM. There are 12 residues in the CDR3. CDR3 DNA sequence: TGTGCCAGCAGCCCCTACGAATATGGCTACACCTTC. Protein product: CASSPYEYGYTF.

The chain employs TRBV28 and TRBJ1-1, with a tentative D call TRBD1 (5 bases). The CDR3 is 13 amino acids. The V end lost 9 bases, the J end lost 2 bases, and 13 bases lay between the germline ends. Germline V gives CDR1 MDHEN, CDR2 SYDVKM. The CDR3 nucleotides are TGTGCCAGTAGACAGCTCCAAAACACTGAAGCTTTCTTT. This gives the protein CASRQLQNTEAFF.

This clone was seen a handful of times. This rearrangement joins TRBV28 to TRBJ1-5; D possibly corresponds to TRBD1 (6 bases). CDR1 MDHEN and CDR2 SYDVKM come from the germline V gene. This CDR3 has 12 residues. V dropped 7 bases and J dropped 9 bases, with 13 bases sitting between them. CDR3 amino acids: CASTLPRGPQHF. The CDR3 DNA sequence: TGTGCCAGCACCCTACCCAGGGGGCCCCAGCATTTT.

This chain uses TRBV12-5 with TRBJ2-7; a possible D gene is TRBD1 (6 bases). The CDR3 consists of 13 residues. V dropped 0 bases and J dropped 11 bases, with 14 bases sitting between them. The germline V gene has CDR1 LGHNT and CDR2 FRNRAP. The CDR3 protein is CASGLVGGAGEYF. As DNA, the CDR3 is TGTGCTAGTGGTTTGGTAGGCGGAGCAGGGGAGTACTTC.

The chain combines TRBV6-5 with TRBJ1-5; a weak D match, TRBD1 (6 bases). V dropped 6 bases and J dropped 2 bases, with 11 bases sitting between them. In germline, CDR1 is MNHEY, CDR2 SVGAGI. This CDR3 region has 14 residues. CDR3 region: CASSRGGGNQPQHF. CDR3 sequence (DNA): TGTGCCAGCAGCCGAGGGGGTGGCAATCAGCCCCAGCATTTT.

This chain connects TRBV5-4 to TRBJ2-1; TRBD2 matches 11 bases. The V segment lost 5 bases and the J segment 4 bases; nucleotides outside the gene matches: 5. This CDR3 has 15 amino acids. Germline V gene lookup returns CDR1 SGHNT and CDR2 YYREEE (reference sequence). The CDR3 bases are TGTGCCAGCAGTTTTAGCGGGGGGGGATACAATGAGCAGTTCTTC. It translates to CASSFSGGGYNEQFF. The full variable domain, completed using reference TRBV5-4 and TRBJ2-1, is ETGVTQSPTHLIKTRGQQVTLRCSSQSGHNTVSWYQQALGQGPQFIFQYYREEENGRGNFPPRFSGLQFPNYSSELNVNALELDDSALYLCASSFSGGGYNEQFFGPGTRLTVL.